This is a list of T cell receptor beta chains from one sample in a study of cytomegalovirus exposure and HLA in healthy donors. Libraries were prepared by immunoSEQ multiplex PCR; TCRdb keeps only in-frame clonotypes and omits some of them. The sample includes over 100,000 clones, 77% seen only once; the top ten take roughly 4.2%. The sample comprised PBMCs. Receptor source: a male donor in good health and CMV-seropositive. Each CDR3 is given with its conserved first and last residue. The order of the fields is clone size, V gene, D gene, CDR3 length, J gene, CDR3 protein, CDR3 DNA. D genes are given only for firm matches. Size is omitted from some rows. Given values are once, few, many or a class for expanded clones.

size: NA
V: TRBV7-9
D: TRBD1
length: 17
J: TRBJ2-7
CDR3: CASSSGTDRGLGYEQYF
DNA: TGTGCCAGCAGCTCGGGGACCGACAGGGGGTTAGGCTACGAGCAGTACTTC

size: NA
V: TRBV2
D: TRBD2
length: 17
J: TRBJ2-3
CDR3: CASRSAGSGRTTDTQYF
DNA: TGTGCCAGCAGGTCCGCGGGGAGCGGGAGGACGACAGATACGCAGTATTTT

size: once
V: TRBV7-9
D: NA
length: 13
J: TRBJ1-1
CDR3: CASSLNSGYEAFF
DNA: TGTGCCAGCAGCTTAAATTCGGGTTACGAAGCTTTCTTT

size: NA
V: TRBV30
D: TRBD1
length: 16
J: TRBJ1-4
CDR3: CAWSVPGTGEREKLFF
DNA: TGTGCCTGGAGTGTACCCGGGACAGGGGAAAGGGAAAAACTGTTTTTT

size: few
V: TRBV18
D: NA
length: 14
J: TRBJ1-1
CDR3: CASSPRQGSTEAFF
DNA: TGTGCCAGCTCACCGCGGCAGGGGAGCACTGAAGCTTTCTTT

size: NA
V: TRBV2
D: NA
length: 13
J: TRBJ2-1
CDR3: CASKVSLGNEQFF
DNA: TGTGCCAGCAAAGTTAGCTTGGGCAATGAGCAGTTCTTC

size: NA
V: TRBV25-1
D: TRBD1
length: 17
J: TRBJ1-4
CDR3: CASSARTGAGSGEKLFF
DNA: TGTGCCAGCAGTGCACGGACAGGAGCCGGGTCGGGAGAAAAACTGTTTTTT

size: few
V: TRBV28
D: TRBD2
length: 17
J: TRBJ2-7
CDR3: CASRVGLAGPPPYEQYF
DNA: TGTGCCAGCAGGGTGGGACTAGCGGGACCTCCCCCCTACGAGCAGTACTTC

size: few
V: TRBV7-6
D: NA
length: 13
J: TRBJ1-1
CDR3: CASSLTRNTEAFF
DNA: TGTGCCAGCAGCTTAACACGGAACACTGAAGCTTTCTTT

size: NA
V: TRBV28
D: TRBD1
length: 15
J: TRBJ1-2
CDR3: CASSPFDRGFYGYTF
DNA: TGTGCCAGCAGTCCCTTCGACAGGGGCTTCTATGGCTACACCTTC

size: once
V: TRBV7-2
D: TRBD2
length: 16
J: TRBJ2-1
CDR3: CASSLVTSGGYNEQFF
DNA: TGTGCCAGCAGCTTAGTGACTAGCGGGGGCTACAATGAGCAGTTCTTC

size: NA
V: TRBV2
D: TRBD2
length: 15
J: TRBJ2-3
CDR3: CARTGRDDFTDTQYF
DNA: TGTGCCAGAACCGGGAGGGACGACTTCACAGATACGCAGTATTTT

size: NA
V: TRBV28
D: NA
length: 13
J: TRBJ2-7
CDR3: CASSPAGTYEQYF
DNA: TGTGCCAGCAGTCCGGCGGGAACATACGAGCAGTACTTC

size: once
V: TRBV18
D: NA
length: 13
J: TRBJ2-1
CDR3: CASSRWTDNEQFF
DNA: TGTGCCAGCTCACGATGGACAGACAATGAGCAGTTCTTC

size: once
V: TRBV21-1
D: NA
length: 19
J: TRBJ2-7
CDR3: CASSKVPPFSDRDRNEQYF
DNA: TGTGCCAGCAGCAAAGTCCCACCATTCTCCGACCGGGACAGGAACGAGCAGTACTTC

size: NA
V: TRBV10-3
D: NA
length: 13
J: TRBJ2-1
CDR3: CAIRGSSYNEQFF
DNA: TGTGCCATCAGGGGCAGCTCCTACAATGAGCAGTTCTTC

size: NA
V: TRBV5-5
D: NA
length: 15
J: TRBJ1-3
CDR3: CASTRGQRAGNTIYF
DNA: TGTGCCAGCACCCGCGGGCAACGGGCCGGAAACACCATATATTTT

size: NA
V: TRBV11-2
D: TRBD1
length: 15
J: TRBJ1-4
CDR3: CASSARRTGVEKLFF
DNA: TGTGCCAGCAGCGCCCGCAGGACAGGGGTTGAAAAACTGTTTTTT

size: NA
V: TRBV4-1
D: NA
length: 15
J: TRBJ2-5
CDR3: CASSPGQKFQETQYF
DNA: TGCGCCAGCAGCCCCGGACAGAAATTCCAAGAGACCCAGTACTTC

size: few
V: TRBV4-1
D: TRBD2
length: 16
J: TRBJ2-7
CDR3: CASSQGRTSGTYEQYF
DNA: TGCGCCAGCAGCCAAGGGCGGACTAGCGGGACCTACGAGCAGTACTTC

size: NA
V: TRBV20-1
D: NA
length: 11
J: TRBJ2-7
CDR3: CSASFHYEQYF
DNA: TGCAGTGCCAGTTTCCACTACGAGCAGTACTTC

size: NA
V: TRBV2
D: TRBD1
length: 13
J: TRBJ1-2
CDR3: CASRADREGGYTF
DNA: TGTGCCAGCAGAGCGGACAGGGAAGGTGGCTACACCTTC

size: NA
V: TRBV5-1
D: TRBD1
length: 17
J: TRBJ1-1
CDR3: CASSPHPQGASITEAFF
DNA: TGCGCCAGCAGCCCCCACCCCCAGGGGGCGAGTATCACTGAAGCTTTCTTT

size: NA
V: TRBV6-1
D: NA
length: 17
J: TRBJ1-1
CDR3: CASSVRLTGLGGTEAFF
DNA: TGTGCCAGCAGTGTTAGACTAACAGGTCTGGGGGGCACTGAAGCTTTCTTT

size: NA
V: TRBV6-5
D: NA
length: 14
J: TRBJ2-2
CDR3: CASSYNRVTGELFF
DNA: TGTGCCAGCAGTTACAACAGGGTCACCGGGGAGCTGTTTTTT

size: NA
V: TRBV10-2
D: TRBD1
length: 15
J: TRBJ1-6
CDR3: CASRATTGEDSPLHF
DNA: TGCGCCAGCAGAGCCACGACAGGGGAGGATTCACCCCTCCACTTT

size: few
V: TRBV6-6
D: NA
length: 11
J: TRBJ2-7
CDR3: CASSTSREQYF
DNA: TGTGCCAGCAGCACTAGCCGCGAGCAGTACTTC

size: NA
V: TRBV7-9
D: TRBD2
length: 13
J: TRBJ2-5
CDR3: CSSSPSGQETQYF
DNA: TGTTCCAGCAGCCCTAGCGGCCAAGAGACCCAGTACTTC

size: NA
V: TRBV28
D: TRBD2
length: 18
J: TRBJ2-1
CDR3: CASFRASGGRSSYNEQFF
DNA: TGTGCCAGCTTTCGGGCTAGCGGGGGGCGAAGCTCCTACAATGAGCAGTTCTTC

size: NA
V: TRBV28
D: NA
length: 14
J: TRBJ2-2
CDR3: CASSFQGGTGELFF
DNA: TGTGCCAGCAGTTTCCAAGGGGGAACCGGGGAGCTGTTTTTT

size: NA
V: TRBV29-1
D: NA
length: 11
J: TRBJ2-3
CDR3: CSVMSADTQYF
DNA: TGCAGCGTTATGTCCGCAGATACGCAGTATTTT

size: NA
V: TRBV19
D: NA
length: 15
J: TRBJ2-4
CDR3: CASSVPGTFGGIQYF
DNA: TGTGCCAGTAGTGTCCCCGGGACGTTTGGGGGGATTCAGTACTTC

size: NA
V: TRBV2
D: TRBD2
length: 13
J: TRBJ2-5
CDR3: CASGREGPETQYF
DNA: TGTGCCAGCGGACGGGAGGGCCCAGAGACCCAGTACTTC

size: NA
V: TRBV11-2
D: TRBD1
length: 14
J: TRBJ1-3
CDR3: CASSRDRVGNTIYF
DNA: TGTGCCAGCAGCAGAGACAGGGTTGGAAACACCATATATTTT

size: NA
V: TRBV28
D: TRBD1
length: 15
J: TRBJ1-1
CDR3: CASSLEGQGETEAFF
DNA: TGTGCCAGCAGTTTAGAGGGACAGGGAGAAACTGAAGCTTTCTTT

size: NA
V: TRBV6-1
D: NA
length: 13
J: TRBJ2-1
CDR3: CASSWGPYNEQFF
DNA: TGTGCCAGCAGTTGGGGCCCATACAATGAGCAGTTCTTC

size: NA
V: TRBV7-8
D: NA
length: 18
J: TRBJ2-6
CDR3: CASSLEAGVNSGANVLTF
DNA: TGTGCCAGCAGCTTAGAGGCAGGGGTTAACTCTGGGGCCAACGTCCTGACTTTC

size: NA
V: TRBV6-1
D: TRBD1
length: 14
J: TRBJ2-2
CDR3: CASRDRGDTGELFF
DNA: TGTGCCAGCAGGGACAGGGGAGACACCGGGGAGCTGTTTTTT

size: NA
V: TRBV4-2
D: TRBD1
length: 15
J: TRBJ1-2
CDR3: CASSQGQGTNYGYTF
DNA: TGTGCCAGCAGCCAAGGACAGGGAACTAACTATGGCTACACCTTC

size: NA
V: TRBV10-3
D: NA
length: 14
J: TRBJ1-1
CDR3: CASSETDENTEAFF
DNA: TGTGCCAGCAGTGAAACTGATGAGAACACTGAAGCTTTCTTT

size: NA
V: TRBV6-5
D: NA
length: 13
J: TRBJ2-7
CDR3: CASSETTGNEQYF
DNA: TGTGCCAGCAGTGAAACAACAGGGAACGAGCAGTACTTC

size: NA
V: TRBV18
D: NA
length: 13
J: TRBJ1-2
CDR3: CASSPQGGNGYTF
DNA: TGTGCCAGCTCACCCCAGGGCGGAAATGGCTACACCTTC

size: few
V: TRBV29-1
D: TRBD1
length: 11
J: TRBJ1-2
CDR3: CSVTGDYGYTF
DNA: TGCAGCGTTACAGGGGACTATGGCTACACCTTC

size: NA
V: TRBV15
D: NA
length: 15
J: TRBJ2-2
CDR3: CATSRDRARAGELFF
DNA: TGTGCCACCAGCAGAGATCGAGCGCGAGCCGGGGAGCTGTTTTTT

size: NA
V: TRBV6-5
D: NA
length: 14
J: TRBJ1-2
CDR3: CASSYSNTNYGYTF
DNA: TGTGCCAGCAGTTACTCGAACACAAACTATGGCTACACCTTC

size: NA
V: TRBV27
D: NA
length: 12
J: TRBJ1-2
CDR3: CASSLGGAGYTF
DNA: TGTGCCAGCAGTTTGGGGGGGGCTGGCTACACCTTC

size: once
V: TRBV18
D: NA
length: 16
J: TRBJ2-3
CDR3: CASNTVSGARTDTQYF
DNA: TGTGCCAGCAACACCGTCAGCGGAGCACGCACAGATACGCAGTATTTT

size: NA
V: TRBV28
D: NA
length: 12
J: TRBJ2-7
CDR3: CASSFRGSEQYF
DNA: TGTGCCAGCAGTTTCAGAGGTTCCGAGCAGTACTTC

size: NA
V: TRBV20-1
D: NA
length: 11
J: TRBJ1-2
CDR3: CSARRGNGYTF
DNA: TGCAGTGCTAGAAGGGGAAATGGCTACACCTTC

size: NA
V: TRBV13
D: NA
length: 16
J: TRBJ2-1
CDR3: CASSLGSLSIYNEQFF
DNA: TGTGCCAGCAGCTTAGGTTCTCTATCCATCTACAATGAGCAGTTCTTC

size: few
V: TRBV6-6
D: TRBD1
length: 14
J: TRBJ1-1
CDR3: CASSYGTENTEAFF
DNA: TGTGCCAGCAGTTACGGGACAGAGAACACTGAAGCTTTCTTT

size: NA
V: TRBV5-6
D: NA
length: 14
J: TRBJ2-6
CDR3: CASSFAGRANVLTF
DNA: TGTGCCAGCAGTTTTGCGGGCCGGGCCAACGTCCTGACTTTC

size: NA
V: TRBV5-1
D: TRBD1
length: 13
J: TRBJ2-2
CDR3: CASSFQGAGELFF
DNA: TGCGCCAGCAGCTTCCAGGGGGCCGGGGAGCTGTTTTTT

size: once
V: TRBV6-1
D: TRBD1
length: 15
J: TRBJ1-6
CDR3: CASSEAQGERSPLHF
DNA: TGTGCCAGCAGTGAAGCGCAGGGGGAGAGGTCACCCCTCCACTTT

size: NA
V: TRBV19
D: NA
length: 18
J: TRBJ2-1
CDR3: CASSIAVSPGLIDNEQFF
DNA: TGTGCCAGTAGCATAGCGGTCAGCCCGGGACTTATAGACAATGAGCAGTTCTTC

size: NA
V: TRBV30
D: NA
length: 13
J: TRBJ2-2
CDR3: CAWSRGNTGELFF
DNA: TGTGCCTGGAGTAGGGGGAACACCGGGGAGCTGTTTTTT